Following are 18 T cell receptor beta chains from one sample sequenced in a study of T cell repertoires in cytomegalovirus infection. TCRdb itself ran the reads through MiXCR, one entry per CDR3 protein. The sample has 560,000 or so distinct CDR3 sequences, 15% to 20% seen once; the top ten hold 20% to 30%. Sequencing was done on a sample of CD8+ T cells from PBMCs. These receptors originate from a human donor in good health (CMV status not recorded). Some clones in this sample may be carry-over from other donors' samples.

In this sample, this clonotype turned up a few times. This chain links TRBV20-1 with TRBJ2-7, with a weak D call TRBD2 (5 bases). The CDR3 spans 13 residues. Germline CDR1 and CDR2: DFQATT and SNEGSKA (reference sequence). Trimming cost V 5 bases and J 2 bases, with 13 bases left between them. The CDR3 loop reads CSARGVFPYEQYF. The CDR3 region has the DNA TGCAGTGCTCGGGGAGTGTTTCCCTACGAGCAGTACTTC.

There are many counts of this clonotype. The rearrangement uses TRBV10-3 and TRBJ1-6; 7 bases fit TRBD1. The J segment lost 9 bases and the V segment lost 0 bases, leaving 14 bases of the junction unmatched. Germline CDR1 ENHRY, CDR2 SYGVKD. This CDR3 spans 18 amino acids. The CDR3 protein is CAISESSKEGAVGSPLHF. The CDR3 DNA reads TGTGCCATCAGTGAGTCATCCAAGGAGGGGGCTGTGGGTTCACCCCTCCACTTT.

This clonotype was picked up many times. The gene calls are TRBV20-1 and TRBJ1-5; no clear D gene. Germline values: CDR1 DFQATT, CDR2 SNEGSKA (reference sequence). Trimming stripped 3 bases from V and 2 bases from J, with 14 bases between. The CDR3 is 15 residues long. CDR3 in amino acids: CSASSRRVGNQPQHF. CDR3 bases: TGCAGTGCTAGTAGCAGGCGCGTCGGCAATCAGCCCCAGCATTTT.

The chain has TRBV24-1 and TRBJ2-2; D remains ambiguous. Deletions cut 0 bases from V and 1 base from J, with 8 bases between. The CDR3 spans 16 residues. CDR1 is KGHDR and CDR2 is SFDVKD in the germline V gene. Here the CDR3 DNA reads TGTGCCACCAGTGATTTGCGGGTCGAGAACACCGGGGAGCTGTTTTTT. Protein: CATSDLRVENTGELFF.

This clonotype has just a few counts. V and J are TRBV5-4 and TRBJ1-2; D call uncertain. The germline gives CDR1 SGHNT, CDR2 YYREEE (reference sequence). Trimming left V 0 bases short and J 2 bases short, with 8 bases between. This CDR3 has 14 amino acids. As DNA, the CDR3 is TGTGCCAGCAGCTTGGGGAGCCTAAACTATGGCTACACCTTC. This gives the protein CASSLGSLNYGYTF.

This chain links TRBV19 with TRBJ1-2; no clear D gene. The germline V and J ends were trimmed by 4 bases and 0 bases, with 15 bases remaining between them. The germline V gene encodes CDR1 LNHDA and CDR2 SQIVND (reference sequence). This CDR3 is built from 16 residues. CDR3 sequence (DNA): TGTGCCAGTAGTACCCAAAGGCGACGGACTAACTATGGCTACACCTTC. The encoded protein is CASSTQRRRTNYGYTF.

This clonotype was recorded at least ten times. V and J are TRBV7-4 and TRBJ1-1, with 7 nucleotides matching TRBD1. This CDR3 is built from 17 residues. The V gene end was trimmed by 1 base and the J gene end by 0 bases; junction bases not matched to a gene: 8. CDR1 and CDR2 from the germline V gene are SGHVT and SQSDAQ. In nucleotides, the CDR3 is TGTGCCAGCAGCTTAGAATTGGGACAGAGCATGAACACTGAAGCTTTCTTT. Its protein is CASSLELGQSMNTEAFF.

This clonotype occurred a few times. V and J are TRBV4-2 and TRBJ2-5; perhaps TRBD1 as D (6 bases). Germline lookup yields CDR1 LGHNA and CDR2 YNFKEQ. The CDR3 loop spans 13 amino acids. V was cut by 1 base and J by 5 bases, with 8 bases left in between. CDR3 sequence (DNA): TGTGCCAGCAGCCAAGGGGGGCTTGAGACCCAGTACTTC. Its translation: CASSQGGLETQYF.

The chain carries TRBV14 and TRBJ2-7; 8 nucleotides agree with TRBD1. Per the germline V gene, CDR1 is SGHDN and CDR2 is FVKESK. The CDR3 is 14 amino acids. The trim removed 7 bases at V and 7 bases at J, leaving 12 bases unmatched. CDR3 nucleotide sequence: TGTGCCAGCAAGGAGGGTCAGGGGGCACGGGAGCAGTACTTC. Amino acid sequence: CASKEGQGAREQYF.

This clonotype has only a few counts. This chain joins TRBV15 and TRBJ2-7; no reliable D call. V gave up 1 base and J gave up 3 bases, with 1 base separating them. CDR3 size: 11 residues. Germline V gives CDR1 LNHNV, CDR2 YYDKDF (reference sequence). CDR3 sequence: CATSRGYEQYF. The CDR3 DNA follows: TGTGCCACCAGCAGAGGCTACGAGCAGTACTTC.

Comment on this clonotype: Since a much larger clone is just one base distant, this may be a read error. The chain combines TRBV27 with TRBJ2-7; the match to TRBD1 covers 7 bases. This CDR3 contains 13 residues. J lost 2 bases, V lost 2 bases, and 0 bases had no gene match. Per germline, CDR1 MNHEY and CDR2 SMNVEV (reference sequence). The CDR3 reads CASSLQGAYEQYF. The DNA of the CDR3 is TGTGCCAGCAGTTTACAGGGGGCCTACGAGCAGTACTTC.

The V and J genes are TRBV27 and TRBJ2-3; D is unclear. V dropped 5 bases and J dropped 0 bases, with 15 bases sitting between them. CDR3 size: 16 residues. The germline CDR1 and CDR2 sequences are MNHEY and SMNVEV (reference sequence). The CDR3, as DNA: TGTGCCAGCAGTCCTCCCCAGCGTGCTAGCACAGATACGCAGTATTTT. Translated, it gives CASSPPQRASTDTQYF.

V and J are TRBV15 and TRBJ2-2; the D gene could be TRBD1 or TRBD2 (5 bases each). The V end was cut by 1 base, the J end by 5 bases, with 11 bases between. Germline CDR1 is LNHNV and CDR2 is YYDKDF (reference sequence). CDR3 length: 15 residues. The CDR3 here is CATSRGRGRTGELFF. The CDR3 DNA reads as TGTGCCACCAGCAGAGGACGGGGCCGGACCGGGGAGCTGTTTTTT.

In its sample, this clonotype was seen many times. V usage is TRBV5-1 and J usage is TRBJ2-1, with 11 bases aligning to TRBD2. This CDR3 has 15 amino acids. Per germline, CDR1 SGHRS and CDR2 YFSETQ. With 2 bases clipped from V and 6 bases from J, the junction kept 4 bases outside the gene matches. The CDR3 DNA reads TGCGCCAGCAGCTTTATAGCGGGAGGGACCAATGAGCAGTTCTTC. It is translated as CASSFIAGGTNEQFF.

This clonotype was observed at least ten times. The chain has TRBV10-3 and TRBJ2-7; TRBD1 matches at 8 bases. This CDR3 region has 11 residues. CDR1 and CDR2 from the germline V gene are ENHRY and SYGVKD. V dropped 8 bases and J dropped 3; count of bases not matched to a gene: 0. The CDR3 reads CAIGQGYEQYF. CDR3 nucleotides: TGTGCCATCGGACAGGGCTACGAGCAGTACTTC.

This clonotype was counted at least ten times. Germline is not matched at one junction end, which may reflect a read error. V and J are TRBV5-1 and TRBJ1-1; D remains unclear. This CDR3 has 11 residues. Germline V gene sequence: CDR1 SGHRS, CDR2 YFSETQ. The CDR3 DNA sequence: TGTGCCAGCAGTTGGGGAGGTGAAGCTTTCTTT. Protein product: CASSWGGEAFF.

A few counts support this clonotype. This chain uses TRBV5-4 with TRBJ2-2; a weak D match, TRBD1 (5 bases). The CDR3 is 14 residues long. Trimming shortened V by 9 bases and J by 3 bases, and 15 bases separated the two germline ends. Germline-derived CDR1 and CDR2 are SGHNT and YYREEE (reference sequence). DNA for the CDR3: TGTGCCACCCATGCGCAGGGTTACACCGGGGAGCTGTTTTTT. Amino acid sequence: CATHAQGYTGELFF.

This CDR3 reads CASSLRQGLEETQYF. In nucleotides, the CDR3 is TGTGCCAGCAGCTTACGACAGGGTTTGGAAGAGACCCAGTACTTC. V usage is TRBV7-3 and J usage is TRBJ2-5; TRBD1 matches 7 bases. V lost 2 bases, J lost 3 bases, and 6 bases stayed unmatched. Germline loops: CDR1 SGHTA, CDR2 FQGTGA. This CDR3 has 15 amino acids.